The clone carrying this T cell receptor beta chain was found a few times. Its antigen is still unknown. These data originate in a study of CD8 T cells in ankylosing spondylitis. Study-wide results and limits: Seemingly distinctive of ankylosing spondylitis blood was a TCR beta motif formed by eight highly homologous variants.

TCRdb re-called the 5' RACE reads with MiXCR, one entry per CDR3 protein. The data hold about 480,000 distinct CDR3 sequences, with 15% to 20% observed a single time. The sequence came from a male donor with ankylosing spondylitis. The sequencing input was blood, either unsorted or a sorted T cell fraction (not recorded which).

In nucleotides, the CDR3 is TGTGCCAGCAGTGCCCGACAGGGGGCGCTGAATGAGCAGTTCTTC. It yields the protein CASSARQGALNEQFF. The rearrangement joins TRBV2 to TRBJ2-1; TRBD1 agrees at 10 bases. CDR1 is SNHLY and CDR2 is FYNNEI in the germline V gene. V shed 4 bases, J shed 7 bases, and the junction held 7 bases outside the gene matches. The length of the CDR3 is 15 residues.